Detailed here is one T cell receptor beta chain. Authors' methods: Estimates of nucleated cell counts were drawn from the amplification of reference gene primers. The repertoire was sequenced with immunoSEQ multiplex PCR; TCRdb's copy has only in-frame clones and lacks some. For V, J and clone size, that table is used; D and trimming come from the DNA. The sample holds some 69,000 clones, around four fifths seen once. This sample stems from a study of blood T cell repertoires in COVID-19. V lost 1 base and J lost 3; bases outside the gene matches: 5. CDR3 size: 15 residues. Germline values: CDR1 KGHSH, CDR2 LQKENI.

What was sequenced was peripheral blood. The genes are TRBV18 and TRBJ1-1; 7 positions agree with TRBD1. The origin of this receptor is a woman aged 55-70 years with acute or convalescent COVID-19. The CDR3 spells CASSPRQGVDTEAFF. In DNA form, the CDR3 reads TGTGCCAGCTCACCACGGCAGGGGGTCGACACTGAAGCTTTCTTT.